This TCR beta chain stems from a study of PD-1 blockade in classical Hodgkin lymphoma. Autologous stem cell transplantation was followed by relapse in every patient, and brentuximab vedotin exposure varied. Using immunoSEQ multiplex PCR, the repertoire was profiled, and TCRdb retains in-frame clones only, with some absent. This sample has thousands of clones; around 84% occur once, and the top ten carry over 12%. Germline CDR1 is SGHNT and CDR2 is YYREEE (reference sequence). This CDR3 comprises 15 residues. The trim removed 4 bases at V and 1 base at J, leaving 5 bases unmatched. Study-wide results and caveats: By C4D1, CD4+ diversity increased significantly, especially in complete responders. At baseline, newly diagnosed patients reportedly showed less TCR diversity than healthy donors.

This clone showed up just once. No antigen is known for it. The receptor was isolated from a human donor with classical Hodgkin lymphoma. The specimen comprised peripheral blood mononuclear cells (PBMCs), sampled at baseline. V usage is TRBV5-4 and J usage is TRBJ1-1, with 9 bases fitting TRBD1. The CDR3 loop reads CASSRLQGANTEAFF. CDR3 coding DNA: TGTGCCAGCAGCCGCTTACAGGGGGCGAACACTGAAGCTTTCTTT.